This T cell receptor (beta chain) was found in a study of blood T cells in healthy people across ages. The length of the CDR3 is 14 residues. V dropped 0 bases and J dropped 3; count of bases not matched to a gene: 5. Germline loops: CDR1 DFQATT, CDR2 SNEGSKA (reference sequence). Together with a sample-barcoded 5' primer, a J-beta primer mix was included in a second PCR lasting roughly 6 to 12 cycles. Each CDR3 protein is one row after TCRdb ran MiXCR on the 5' RACE reads. The table lists 700,000 to 800,000 distinct CDR3 sequences, about 40% of them singletons. The sequence came from a woman between 55 and 75 years old in good health. The genes are TRBV20-1 and TRBJ2-7, with 7 bases fitting TRBD1. The sequenced material came from blood. The CDR3 sequence is CSARDYRGNYEQYF. CDR3 bases: TGCAGTGCTAGAGATTACAGGGGCAACTACGAGCAGTACTTC.